Shown below are 2 T cell receptor beta chains from a single sample sequenced in a study of cytomegalovirus exposure and HLA in healthy donors. The PCR had 60 Vbeta and 13 Jbeta primers. Some clones are missing from TCRdb's copy, which holds only in-frame ones; the method was immunoSEQ multiplex PCR. This repertoire shows over 65,000 clones, roughly 78% found once; its top ten account for about 8.8%. Sequenced sample: PBMCs. The receptors shown here come from a man in his forties in good health and CMV-seronegative.

The chain has TRBV6-6 and TRBJ2-2; 10 bases fit TRBD2. Germline V lookup: CDR1 MNHNY, CDR2 SVGAGI (reference sequence). The CDR3 runs to 16 residues. The ends lost 2 bases at V and 6 bases at J; junction bases unmatched: 6. In nucleotides, the CDR3 is TGTGCCAGCAGTTACGAACCAGCGGGAGGGCCCGGGGAGCTGTTTTTT. The encoded protein is CASSYEPAGGPGELFF.

The V gene is TRBV5-6, the J gene TRBJ1-2; D is unclear. V lost 4 bases and J lost 4, with 11 bases in between. The CDR3 is made up of 13 amino acids. CDR1 and CDR2 (germline): SGHDT, YYEEEE. CDR3 region: CASSPDRGYGYTF. In DNA form, the CDR3 reads TGTGCCAGCAGCCCGGACCGGGGCTATGGCTACACCTTC.